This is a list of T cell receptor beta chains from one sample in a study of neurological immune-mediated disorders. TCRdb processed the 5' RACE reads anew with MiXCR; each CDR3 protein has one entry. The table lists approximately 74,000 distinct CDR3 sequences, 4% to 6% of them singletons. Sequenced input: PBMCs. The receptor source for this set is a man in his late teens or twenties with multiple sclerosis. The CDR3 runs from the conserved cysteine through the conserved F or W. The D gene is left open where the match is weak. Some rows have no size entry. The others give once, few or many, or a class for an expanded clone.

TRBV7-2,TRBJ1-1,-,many,TGTGCCAGCAGCTTAAGGGGGACTGAAGCTTTCTTT,CASSLRGTEAFF
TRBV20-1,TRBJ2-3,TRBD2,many,TGCAGTGCCGGCGGGGCGGGAGCCCCAGATACGCAGTATTTT,CSAGGAGAPDTQYF
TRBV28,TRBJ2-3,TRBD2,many,TGTGCCAGCAGTTCATACACTAGCGGGAGGGCCGGGTCGCAGTATTTT,CASSSYTSGRAGSQYF
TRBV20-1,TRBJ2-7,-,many,TGCAGTGCCGGGGGGACAGCTTACGAGCAGTACTTC,CSAGGTAYEQYF
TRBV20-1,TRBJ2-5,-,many,TGCAGTGCTCCTACTAGTGGGGAGACCCAGTACTTC,CSAPTSGETQYF
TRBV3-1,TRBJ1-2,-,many,TGTGCCAGCAAAGGTAGTTATGGCTACACCTTC,CASKGSYGYTF
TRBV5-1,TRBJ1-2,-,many,TGCGCCAGCAGCTTGGAACAGGAGAACTATGGCTACACCTTC,CASSLEQENYGYTF
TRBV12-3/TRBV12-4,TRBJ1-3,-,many,TGTGCCAGCAGTTTTACAGGCTCTGGAAACACCATATATTTT,CASSFTGSGNTIYF
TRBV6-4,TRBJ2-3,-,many,TGTGCCAGCAGTGACCGATTAGCGGATACGCAGTATTTT,CASSDRLADTQYF
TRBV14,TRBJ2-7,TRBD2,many,TGTGCCAGCAGCCTACTGTGGACTAGCGGGGCCTCCTACGAGCAGTACTTC,CASSLLWTSGASYEQYF
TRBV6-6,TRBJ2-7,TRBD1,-,TGTGCCAGCACCCCCGGACAGGGGTATACCCGACTGCAGTACTTC,CASTPGQGYTRLQYF
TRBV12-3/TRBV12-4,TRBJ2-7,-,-,TGTGCCAGCAGTTTAAGCCGCGTCGTAAGGGAGGGGGGTCAAGAGCAGTACTTC,CASSLSRVVREGGQEQYF
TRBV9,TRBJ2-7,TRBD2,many,TGTGCCAGCAGCGTACGATTAGCGGGAGGCGAGCAGTACTTC,CASSVRLAGGEQYF
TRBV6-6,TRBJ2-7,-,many,TGTGCCAGCAGTTACGACAGTGAGTTCTACGAGCAGTACTTC,CASSYDSEFYEQYF
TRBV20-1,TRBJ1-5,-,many,TGCAGTGCTGGCCTTTCCGGGAGTAGCAATCAGCCCCAGCATTTT,CSAGLSGSSNQPQHF
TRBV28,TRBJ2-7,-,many,TGTGCCAGCATCAACGGGTCCTACGAGCAGTACTTC,CASINGSYEQYF
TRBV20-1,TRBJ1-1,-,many,TGCAGTGCTAGAGATAACAGCCTAGAAGCTTTCTTT,CSARDNSLEAFF
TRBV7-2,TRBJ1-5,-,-,TGTGCCAGCAGCCCCGGGGGCTGGGTCAATCAGCCCCAGAATTTT,CASSPGGWVNQPQNF
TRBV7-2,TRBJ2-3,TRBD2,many,TGTGCCAGCAGCTCCGGACTAGCGGGAGACACGCAGTATTTT,CASSSGLAGDTQYF
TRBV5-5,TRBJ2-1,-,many,TGTGCCAGCAGCTTGGCCGCAGGGTTATCCTACAATGAGCAGTTCTTC,CASSLAAGLSYNEQFF
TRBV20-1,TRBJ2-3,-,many,TGCAGTGCTAGAGTACTACAGGGATCAGATACGCAGTATTTT,CSARVLQGSDTQYF
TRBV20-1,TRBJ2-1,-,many,TGCAGTGCTAGGGGGCGTGGTGCTGTATACAATGAGCAGTTCTTC,CSARGRGAVYNEQFF
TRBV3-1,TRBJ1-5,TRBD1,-,TGTGCCAGCAGCCAGGCAGGGGGCGCGATTCAGCCCCAGCATTTT,CASSQAGGAIQPQHF
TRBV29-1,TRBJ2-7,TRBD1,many,TGCAGCGTTGCTGGGACAGGGTTCGAGCAGTACTTC,CSVAGTGFEQYF